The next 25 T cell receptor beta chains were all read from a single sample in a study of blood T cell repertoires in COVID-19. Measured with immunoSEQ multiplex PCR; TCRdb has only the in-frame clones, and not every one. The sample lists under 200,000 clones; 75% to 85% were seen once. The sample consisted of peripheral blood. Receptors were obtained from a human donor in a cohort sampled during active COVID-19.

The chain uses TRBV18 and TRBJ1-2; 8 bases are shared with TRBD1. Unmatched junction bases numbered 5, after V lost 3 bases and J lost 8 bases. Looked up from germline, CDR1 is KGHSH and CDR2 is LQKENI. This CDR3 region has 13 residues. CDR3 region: CASSPGQGEGYTF. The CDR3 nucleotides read TGTGCCAGCTCACCCGGACAGGGAGAAGGCTACACCTTC.

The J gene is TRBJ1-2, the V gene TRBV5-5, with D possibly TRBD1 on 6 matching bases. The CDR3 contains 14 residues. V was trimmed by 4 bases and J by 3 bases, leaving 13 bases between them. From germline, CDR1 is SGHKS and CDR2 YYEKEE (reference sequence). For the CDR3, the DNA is TGTGCCAGCAGCCCACAGGGTTCTCACTATGGCTACACCTTC. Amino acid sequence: CASSPQGSHYGYTF. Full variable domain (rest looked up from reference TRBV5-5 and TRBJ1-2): DAGVTQSPTHLIKTRGQQVTLRCSPISGHKSVSWYQQVLGQGPQFIFQYYEKEERGRGNFPDRFSARQFPNYSSELNVNALLLGDSALYLCASSPQGSHYGYTFGSGTRLTVV.

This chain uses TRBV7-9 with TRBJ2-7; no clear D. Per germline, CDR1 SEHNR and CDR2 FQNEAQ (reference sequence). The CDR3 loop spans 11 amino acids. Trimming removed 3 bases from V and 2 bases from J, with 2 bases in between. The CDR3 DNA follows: TGTGCCAGCAGCTTCGCCTACGAGCAGTACTTC. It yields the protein CASSFAYEQYF.

The CDR3 spells CASRDTSRREQYF. The CDR3 nucleotides are TGTGCCAGCAGGGACACCTCGCGACGCGAGCAGTACTTC. The gene calls are TRBV6-5 and TRBJ2-7; D possibly corresponds to TRBD1 (5 bases). Per the germline V gene, CDR1 is MNHEY and CDR2 is SVGAGI. This CDR3 spans 13 amino acids. V shed 6 bases and J shed 6 bases, with 15 bases lying between them.

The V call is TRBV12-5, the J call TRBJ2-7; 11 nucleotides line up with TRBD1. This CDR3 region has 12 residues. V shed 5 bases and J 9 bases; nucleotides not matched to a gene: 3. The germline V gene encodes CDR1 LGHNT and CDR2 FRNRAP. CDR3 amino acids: CASGLDRGRQYF. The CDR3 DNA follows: TGTGCTAGTGGTCTGGACAGGGGGCGGCAGTACTTC. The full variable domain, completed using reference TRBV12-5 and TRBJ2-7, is DARVTQTPRHKVTEMGQEVTMRCQPILGHNTVFWYRQTMMQGLELLAYFRNRAPLDDSGMPKDRFSAEMPDATLATLKIQPSEPRDSAVYFCASGLDRGRQYFGPGTRLTVT.

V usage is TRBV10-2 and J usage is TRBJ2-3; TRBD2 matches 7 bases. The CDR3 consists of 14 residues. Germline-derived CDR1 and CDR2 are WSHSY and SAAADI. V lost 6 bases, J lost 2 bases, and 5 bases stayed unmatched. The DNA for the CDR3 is TGCGCCAGCAGAGTTCTAGCGGACACAGATACGCAGTATTTT. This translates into CASRVLADTDTQYF.

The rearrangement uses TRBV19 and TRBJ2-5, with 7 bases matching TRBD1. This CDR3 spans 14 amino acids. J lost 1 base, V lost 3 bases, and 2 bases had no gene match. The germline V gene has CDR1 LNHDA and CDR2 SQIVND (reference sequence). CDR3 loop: CASSIWDSQETQYF. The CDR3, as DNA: TGTGCCAGTAGTATCTGGGACAGCCAAGAGACCCAGTACTTC.

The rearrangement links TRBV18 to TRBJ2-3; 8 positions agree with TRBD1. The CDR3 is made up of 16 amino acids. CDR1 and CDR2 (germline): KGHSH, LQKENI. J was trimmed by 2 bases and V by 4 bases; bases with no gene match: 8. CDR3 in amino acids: CASSLPGQEITDTQYF. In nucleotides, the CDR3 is TGTGCCAGCTCACTCCCGGGACAGGAGATCACAGATACGCAGTATTTT.

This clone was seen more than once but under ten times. CDR3 protein: CASSTRSGGGNEQFF. For the CDR3, the DNA is TGTGCCAGTAGTACTCGAAGCGGGGGGGGCAATGAGCAGTTCTTC. The rearrangement uses TRBV19 and TRBJ2-1, with 10 bases identical to TRBD2. The CDR3 loop spans 15 amino acids. CDR1 is LNHDA, CDR2 SQIVND, per germline (reference sequence). V lost 4 bases to trimming and J lost 6 bases; unmatched junction nucleotides: 6.

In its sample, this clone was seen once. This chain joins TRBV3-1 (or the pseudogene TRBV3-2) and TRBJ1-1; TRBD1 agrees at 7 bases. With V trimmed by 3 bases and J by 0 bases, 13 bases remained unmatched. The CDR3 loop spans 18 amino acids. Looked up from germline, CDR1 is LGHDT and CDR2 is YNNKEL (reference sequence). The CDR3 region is CASSQGTDLGTMNTEAFF. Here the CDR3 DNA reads TGTGCCAGCAGCCAGGGGACAGACCTAGGGACGATGAACACTGAAGCTTTCTTT.

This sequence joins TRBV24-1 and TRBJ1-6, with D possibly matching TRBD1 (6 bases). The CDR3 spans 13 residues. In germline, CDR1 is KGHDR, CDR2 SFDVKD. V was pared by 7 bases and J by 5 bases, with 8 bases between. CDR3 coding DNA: TGTGCCACCAGACAGGGAGATAATTCACCCCTCCACTTT. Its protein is CATRQGDNSPLHF.

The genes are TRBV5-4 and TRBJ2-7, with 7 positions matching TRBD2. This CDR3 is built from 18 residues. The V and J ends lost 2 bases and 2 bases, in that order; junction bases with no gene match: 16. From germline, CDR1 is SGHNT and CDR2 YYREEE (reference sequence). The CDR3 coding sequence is TGTGCCAGCAGCTTTGGGCCGGCGGGAGATCATAAGACCTACGAGCAGTACTTC. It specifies CASSFGPAGDHKTYEQYF.

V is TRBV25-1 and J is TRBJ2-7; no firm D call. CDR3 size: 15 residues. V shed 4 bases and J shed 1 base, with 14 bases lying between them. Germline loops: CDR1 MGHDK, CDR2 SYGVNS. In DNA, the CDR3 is TGTGCCAGCAGTGGTCAGTCAGGAATGTCCTACGAGCAGTACTTC. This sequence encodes CASSGQSGMSYEQYF.

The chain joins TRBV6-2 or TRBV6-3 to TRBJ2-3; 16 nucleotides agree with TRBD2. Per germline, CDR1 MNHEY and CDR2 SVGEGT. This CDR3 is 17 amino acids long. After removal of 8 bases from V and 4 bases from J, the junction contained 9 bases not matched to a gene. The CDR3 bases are TGTGCCAGCGGTTCTCCGGGACTAGCGGGGGGGCCAGATACGCAGTATTTT. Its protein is CASGSPGLAGGPDTQYF.

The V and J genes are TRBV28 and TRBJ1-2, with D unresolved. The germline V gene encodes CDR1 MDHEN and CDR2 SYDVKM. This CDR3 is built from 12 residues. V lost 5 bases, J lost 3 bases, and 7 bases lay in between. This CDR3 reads CASSQRDYGYTF. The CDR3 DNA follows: TGTGCCAGCAGTCAGAGGGACTATGGCTACACCTTC.

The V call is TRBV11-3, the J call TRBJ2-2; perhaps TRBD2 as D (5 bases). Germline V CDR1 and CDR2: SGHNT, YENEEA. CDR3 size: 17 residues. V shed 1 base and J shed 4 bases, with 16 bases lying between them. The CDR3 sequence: CASSLGVGVGSTGELFF. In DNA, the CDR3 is TGTGCCAGCAGCTTAGGAGTGGGAGTGGGCAGCACCGGGGAGCTGTTTTTT.

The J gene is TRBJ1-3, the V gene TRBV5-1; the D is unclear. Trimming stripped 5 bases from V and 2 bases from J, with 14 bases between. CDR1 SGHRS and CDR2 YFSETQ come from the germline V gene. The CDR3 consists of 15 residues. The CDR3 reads CASRTTNSPGNTIYF. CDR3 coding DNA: TGCGCCAGCAGGACTACCAATTCCCCTGGAAACACCATATATTTT. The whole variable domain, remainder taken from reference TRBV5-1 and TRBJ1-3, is KAGVTQTPRYLIKTRGQQVTLSCSPISGHRSVSWYQQTPGQGLQFLFEYFSETQRNKGNFPGRFSGRQFSNSRSEMNVSTLELGDSALYLCASRTTNSPGNTIYFGEGSWLTVV.

Written as DNA, the CDR3 is TGCGCCAGCAGCTTGGAGGGAATAGCGGGGGGAGGAGAGACCCAGTACTTC. This encodes CASSLEGIAGGGETQYF. The rearrangement uses TRBV5-1 and TRBJ2-5, with TRBD2 matching 10 bases. This CDR3 comprises 17 residues. Germline CDR1 and CDR2: SGHRS and YFSETQ. Trimming removed 0 bases from V and 4 bases from J; junction bases left unmatched: 9.

The CDR3 sequence: CASIPDRHSQPQHF. The CDR3 DNA sequence: TGTGCCAGTATCCCGGACAGGCATAGTCAGCCCCAGCATTTT. This chain joins TRBV19 and TRBJ1-5, with 7 bases fitting TRBD1. The V gene end was trimmed by 7 bases and the J gene end by 6 bases; junction bases not matched to a gene: 9. The germline CDR1 and CDR2 sequences are LNHDA and SQIVND (reference sequence). CDR3 length: 14 amino acids.

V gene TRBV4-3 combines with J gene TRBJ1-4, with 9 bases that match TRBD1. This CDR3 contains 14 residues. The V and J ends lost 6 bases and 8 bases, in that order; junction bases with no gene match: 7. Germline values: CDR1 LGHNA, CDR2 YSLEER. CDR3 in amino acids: CASSRDREGEKLFF. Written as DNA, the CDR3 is TGCGCCAGCAGTCGGGACAGGGAGGGGGAAAAACTGTTTTTT.

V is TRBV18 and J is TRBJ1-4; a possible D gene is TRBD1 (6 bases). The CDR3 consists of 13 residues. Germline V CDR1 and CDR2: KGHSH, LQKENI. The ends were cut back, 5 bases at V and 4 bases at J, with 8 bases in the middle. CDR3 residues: CASSGGDNEKLFF. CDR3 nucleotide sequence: TGTGCCAGCTCAGGGGGCGATAATGAAAAACTGTTTTTT. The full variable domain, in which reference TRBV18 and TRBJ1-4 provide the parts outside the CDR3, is NAGVMQNPRHLVRRRGQEARLRCSPMKGHSHVYWYRQLPEEGLKFMVYLQKENIIDESGMPKERFSAEFPKEGPSILRIQQVVRGDSAAYFCASSGGDNEKLFFGSGTQLSVL.

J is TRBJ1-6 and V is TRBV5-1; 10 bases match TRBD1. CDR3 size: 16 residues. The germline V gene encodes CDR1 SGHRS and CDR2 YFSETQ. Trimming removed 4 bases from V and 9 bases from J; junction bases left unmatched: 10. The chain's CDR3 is CASSQGQGPGGSPLHF. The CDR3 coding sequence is TGCGCCAGCAGCCAGGGACAGGGGCCGGGGGGTTCACCCCTCCACTTT.

CDR3 amino acids: CASSYRQGQGQPQHF. The CDR3, as DNA: TGTGCCAGCAGTTACCGACAGGGTCAGGGGCAGCCCCAGCATTTT. The rearrangement joins TRBV28 to TRBJ1-5, with TRBD1 matching over 7 bases. The J segment lost 7 bases and the V segment lost 4 bases, leaving 10 bases of the junction unmatched. CDR1 is MDHEN and CDR2 is SYDVKM in the germline V gene. The CDR3 extends over 15 amino acids. Full variable domain (missing parts from reference TRBV28 and TRBJ1-5): DVKVTQSSRYLVKRTGEKVFLECVQDMDHENMFWYRQDPGLGLRLIYFSYDVKMKEKGDIPEGYSVSREKKERFSLILESASTNQTSMYLCASSYRQGQGQPQHFGDGTRLSIL.

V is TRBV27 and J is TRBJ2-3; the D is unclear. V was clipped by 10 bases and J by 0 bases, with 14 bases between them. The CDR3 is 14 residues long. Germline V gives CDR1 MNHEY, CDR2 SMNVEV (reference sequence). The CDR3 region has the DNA TGTGCCACCTCGCTCTCCGGGAGCACAGATACGCAGTATTTT. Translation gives CATSLSGSTDTQYF.

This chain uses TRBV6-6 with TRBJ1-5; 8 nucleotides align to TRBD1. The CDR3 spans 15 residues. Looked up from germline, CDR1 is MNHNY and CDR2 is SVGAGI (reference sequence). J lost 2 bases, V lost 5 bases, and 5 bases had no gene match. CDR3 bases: TGTGCCAGCAGTCCCGACAGGGGTGGCAATCAGCCCCAGCATTTT. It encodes CASSPDRGGNQPQHF.